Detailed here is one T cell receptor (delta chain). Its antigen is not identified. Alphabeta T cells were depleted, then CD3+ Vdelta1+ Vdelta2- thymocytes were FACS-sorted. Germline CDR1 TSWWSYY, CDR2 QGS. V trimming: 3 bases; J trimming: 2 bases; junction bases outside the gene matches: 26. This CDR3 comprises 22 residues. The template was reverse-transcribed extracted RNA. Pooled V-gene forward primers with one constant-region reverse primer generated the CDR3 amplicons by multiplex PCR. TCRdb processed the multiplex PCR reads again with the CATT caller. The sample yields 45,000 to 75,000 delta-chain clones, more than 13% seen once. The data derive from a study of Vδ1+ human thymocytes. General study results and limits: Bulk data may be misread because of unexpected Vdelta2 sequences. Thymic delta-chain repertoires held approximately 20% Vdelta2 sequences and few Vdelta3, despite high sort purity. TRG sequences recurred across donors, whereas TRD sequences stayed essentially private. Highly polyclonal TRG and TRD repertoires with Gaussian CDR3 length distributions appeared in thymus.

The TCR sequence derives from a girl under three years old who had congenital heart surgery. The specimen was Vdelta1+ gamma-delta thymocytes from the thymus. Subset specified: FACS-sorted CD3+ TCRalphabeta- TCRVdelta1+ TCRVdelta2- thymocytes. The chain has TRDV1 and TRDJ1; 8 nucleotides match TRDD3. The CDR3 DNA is TGTGCTCTTGGGGAGTGCTCCTTCTCACCCCCCTACTGGGGGCCCGGAACCGATAAACTCATCTTT. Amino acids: CALGECSFSPPYWGPGTDKLIF.